This TCR beta chain is from a study of T-cell memory formation after mild COVID-19. General study results and limits: Contracting CD4+ clones sat mainly in CM and EM; CD8+ in EMRA. The finding that pre-infection memory included some responding clones suggested that cross-reactive memory joined.

Using its own MiXCR run on the 5' RACE reads, TCRdb lists one record per CDR3 protein. The top ten hold 22% of the sample, which has about 350,000 distinct CDR3 sequences, roughly 13% seen once. This clonotype has a handful of counts. Its target is not known. The sample comprised PBMCs or a T cell subset sorted from them (not recorded which). This TCR was sampled from a man younger than 30 who had mild COVID-19 (a few samples of this study predate the infection). Cell type and time point are not known.

This CDR3 is CASSYPNQPQHF. CDR3 coding DNA: TGTGCCAGCAGTTATCCCAATCAGCCCCAGCATTTT. The chain is built from TRBV12-3 or TRBV12-4 and TRBJ1-5; D unclear. The V end was cut by 4 bases, the J end by 3 bases, with 4 bases between. The CDR3 extends over 12 amino acids.